Here is one TCR beta chain with its context. No antigen is known for it. There are no base qualities to consult, and no much larger clone falls within one base. This sample was taken from a study of CD8 T cells in ankylosing spondylitis (dated by TCRdb to 2015 to 2018). At the level of the whole study: The study profiled T cell receptor beta repertoires in healthy donors and ankylosing spondylitis patients to find disease-linked TCR variants. Samples of peripheral blood were taken, and for ankylosing spondylitis patients, synovial fluid was collected as well. The whole study cohort included about a hundred healthy donors and 20 to 30 ankylosing spondylitis patients.

Findings and caveats that apply to the study as a whole: Some of the motif variants had been reported before in the synovial fluid and blood of reactive arthritis patients, a finding that suggests common disease-initiation mechanisms. In peripheral blood, the disease-linked clones were found at relatively low frequencies and had a CD8+ phenotype. A TCR beta motif of fewer than 10 highly homologous amino acid variants appeared characteristic of blood from ankylosing spondylitis patients. Significant enrichment of the disease-linked clones was reported in matched synovial fluid samples from ankylosing spondylitis patients.

Data came from an Illumina HiSeq 2500. Quantitative 5'-RACE with molecular barcodes was used to prepare TCR beta libraries. Turning to the authors' computational methods: A new computational method based on a probabilistic model of VDJ rearrangement was used to identify disease-linked TCR variants. TCRdb redid the processing of the public reads, applying fastp at Q25 and MiXCR, and retained in-frame beta chains. Entries that share a CDR3 protein sequence are merged under the most common genes and DNA. Here the V and J calls rest on TCRdb's processing, not on the authors' analysis. In all, the sample holds almost 400,000 distinct CDR3 sequences, and approximately 20% of those were seen once. Roughly 16% of the sample rests with the top ten. The CDR3 holds 14 amino acids from the cysteine to the phenylalanine. Only the CDR3 part of the read is kept: 42 bases, read in frame from the first base. V is shortened by 7 bases, J by 5 bases, and the region joining them spans 16 bases.

Material for sequencing was blood, either unsorted or a sorted T cell fraction (not recorded which). The rearrangement combines TRBV12-3 or TRBV12-4 with TRBJ2-3; a confident D gene designation cannot be given. The origin of this receptor is a male donor with ankylosing spondylitis. The DNA sequence is given as TGTGCCAGCACCCCCATCACCAGAGGAGATACGCAGTATTTT. Translated, it reads CASTPITRGDTQYF.